These 7 T cell receptor beta chains came from one sample sequenced in a study of Ad26.COV2.S vaccination and SARS-CoV-2 variants. Documented treatment: about 20 received Ad26.COV2.S at low or high dose, single or two shots; several received placebo; per-sample allocation not given. Day 63 after the first vaccine or placebo injection was the time point for sampling. This table comes from immunoSEQ multiplex PCR, and its TCRdb copy is limited to in-frame clones, with some not included. The table records around 310,000 clones, about 90% of them present only once. The sample consisted of peripheral blood, taken in a trial of Ad26.COV2.S vaccine versus placebo. All receptors derive from a person between 18 and 60 years old who received the Ad26.COV2.S COVID-19 vaccine or a placebo.

This clone came up once. The chain joins TRBV6-6 to TRBJ2-5; D perhaps matches TRBD1 (5 bases). V lost 8 bases and J 4 bases, leaving 14 bases between the germline ends. CDR3 length: 13 amino acids. Germline CDR1 is MNHNY and CDR2 is SVGAGI (reference sequence). The CDR3 DNA sequence: TGTGCCAGCGCTAAGACAGAAACAGAGACCCAGTACTTC. It encodes CASAKTETETQYF.

This clone was observed at least ten times. The V call is TRBV25-1, the J call TRBJ2-3; a weak D match, TRBD2 (7 bases). The CDR3 is made up of 16 amino acids. Trimming took off 5 bases at V and 0 bases at J, with 15 bases between the two ends. Germline CDR1 MGHDK, CDR2 SYGVNS. CDR3 protein: CASSLTRGLSTDTQYF. Here the CDR3 DNA reads TGTGCCAGCAGTTTGACGCGGGGGCTAAGCACAGATACGCAGTATTTT.

The V call is TRBV7-9, the J call TRBJ2-7, with D possibly being TRBD1 (5 bases). This CDR3 has 15 residues. V was pared by 3 bases and J by 0 bases, with 12 bases between. In germline, CDR1 is SEHNR, CDR2 FQNEAQ (reference sequence). CDR3 in amino acids: CASSFLGRASYEQYV. DNA for the CDR3: TGTGCCAGCAGCTTTCTTGGCAGGGCCTCCTACGAGCAGTACGTC.

V usage is TRBV15 and J usage is TRBJ2-1; TRBD2 agrees at 7 bases. Trimming at V came to 1 base and at J to 1 base, leaving 4 bases not matched to a gene. The CDR3 sequence is 16 residues long. Germline CDR1 reads LNHNV; CDR2 reads YYDKDF (reference sequence). The DNA for the CDR3 is TGTGCCACCAGCAGAGGGGAGGGATCGTCCTACAATGAGCAGTTCTTC. Its translation is CATSRGEGSSYNEQFF.

The chain joins TRBV20-1 to TRBJ2-1, with TRBD1 matching over 8 bases. This CDR3 is 14 amino acids long. The ends lost 3 bases at V and 5 bases at J; junction bases unmatched: 6. Per the germline V gene, CDR1 is DFQATT and CDR2 is SNEGSKA (reference sequence). The chain's CDR3 is CSASLPTGDNEQFF. The CDR3 DNA reads TGCAGTGCTAGTTTACCGACAGGGGACAATGAGCAGTTCTTC.

On this clone: Other DNA sequences in this sample translate to the same CDR3. The rearrangement joins TRBV18 to TRBJ2-5; no definite D call. V lost 6 bases and J lost 3, with 8 bases in between. CDR3 length: 12 amino acids. Germline lookup yields CDR1 KGHSH and CDR2 LQKENI. The CDR3 nucleotides are TGTGCCAGCTCGCGCCGGGAAGAGACCCAGTACTTC. Amino acid sequence: CASSRREETQYF.

The genes are TRBV5-6 and TRBJ1-1, with D unresolved. Germline CDR1 SGHDT, CDR2 YYEEEE. The CDR3 covers 11 residues. The ends were cut back, 3 bases at V and 2 bases at J, with 2 bases in the middle. The DNA of the CDR3 is TGTGCCAGCAGCTCCAACACTGAAGCTTTCTTT. Amino acid sequence: CASSSNTEAFF.